This record concerns one T cell receptor beta chain sequence. Its antigen is not identified. This CDR3 has 18 residues. The germline V and J ends were trimmed by 3 bases and 1 base, with 21 bases remaining between them. CDR1 SEHNR and CDR2 FQNEAQ come from the germline V gene (reference sequence). The data were taken from a study of cytotoxic CD8 clonotypes in ibrutinib-treated CLL. Study overall: Response sampling took place at median 12 months of treatment, range 6 to 36.

The table came from immunoSEQ multiplex PCR; TCRdb's copy has only in-frame clones and leaves some out. The sample lists 30,000 to 35,000 clones; around 70% were seen once. Broader study findings: Increased clonality at ibrutinib response gave way to a return toward baseline at progression.

The receptor was derived from a human donor with chronic lymphocytic leukemia. This chain joins TRBV7-9 and TRBJ1-1, with D unclear. The source material was PBMCs, sampled before ibrutinib treatment. The chain's CDR3 is CASSLHPDSPATNTEAFF. DNA of the CDR3: TGTGCCAGCAGCTTGCACCCGGACTCTCCCGCTACGAACACTGAAGCTTTCTTT.